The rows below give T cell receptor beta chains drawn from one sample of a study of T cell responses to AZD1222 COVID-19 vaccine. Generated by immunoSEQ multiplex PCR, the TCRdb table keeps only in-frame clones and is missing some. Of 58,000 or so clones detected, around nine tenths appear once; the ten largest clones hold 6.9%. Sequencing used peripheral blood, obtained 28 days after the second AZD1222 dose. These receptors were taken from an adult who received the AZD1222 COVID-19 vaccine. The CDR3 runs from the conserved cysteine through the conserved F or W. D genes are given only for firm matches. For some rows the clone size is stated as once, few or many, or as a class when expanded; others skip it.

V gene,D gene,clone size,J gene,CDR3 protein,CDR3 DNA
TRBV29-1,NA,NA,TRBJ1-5,CSAGARDQPQHF,TGCAGCGCGGGGGCTAGGGATCAGCCCCAGCATTTT
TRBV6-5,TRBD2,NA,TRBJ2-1,CASSYHSGRARNEQFF,TGTGCCAGCAGTTATCATAGCGGGAGGGCGAGGAATGAGCAGTTCTTC
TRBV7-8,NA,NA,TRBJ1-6,CASSLAPGGRSNSPLHF,TGTGCCAGCAGCTTAGCGCCGGGGGGACGTAGCAATTCACCCCTCCACTTT
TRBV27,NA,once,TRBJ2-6,CASRGGASGANVLTF,TGTGCCAGCAGGGGGGGAGCCTCTGGGGCCAACGTCCTGACTTTC
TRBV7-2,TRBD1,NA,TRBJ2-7,CASSLMFGTGGLEQYF,TGTGCCAGCAGCTTAATGTTCGGGACAGGGGGGCTCGAGCAGTACTTC
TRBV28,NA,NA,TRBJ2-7,CASSPHGVGYEQYF,TGTGCCAGCAGCCCCCACGGGGTTGGATACGAGCAGTACTTC
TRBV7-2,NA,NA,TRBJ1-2,CASSLGVALNYGYTF,TGTGCCAGCAGCTTAGGTGTTGCTCTTAACTATGGCTACACCTTC
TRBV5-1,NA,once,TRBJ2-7,CASSLGAAIYEQYF,TGCGCCAGCAGCTTGGGTGCAGCAATCTACGAGCAGTACTTC
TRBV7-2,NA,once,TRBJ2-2,CASSQGVTSGSVTGELFF,TGTGCCAGCAGCCAAGGGGTAACGAGCGGTTCGGTTACCGGGGAGCTGTTTTTT
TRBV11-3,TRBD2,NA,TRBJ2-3,CASSTSGATDTQYF,TGTGCCAGCTCTACTAGCGGGGCAACAGATACGCAGTATTTT
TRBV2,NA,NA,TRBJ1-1,CASSEDVGGILPNTEAFF,TGTGCCAGCAGTGAAGACGTCGGGGGAATCCTACCGAACACTGAAGCTTTCTTT
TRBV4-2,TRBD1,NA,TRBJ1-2,CASSQVGQGLGYTF,TGTGCCAGCAGCCAAGTTGGACAGGGGCTTGGCTACACCTTC
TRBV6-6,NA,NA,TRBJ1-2,CASSYGLGSYTF,TGTGCCAGCAGTTACGGTCTGGGAAGCTACACCTTC
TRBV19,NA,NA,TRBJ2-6,CASSPIRSGANVLTF,TGTGCCAGTAGTCCTATCAGGTCTGGGGCCAACGTCCTGACTTTC
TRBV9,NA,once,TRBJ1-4,CASSASWGEGEKLFF,TGTGCCAGCAGCGCCTCATGGGGGGAGGGAGAAAAACTGTTTTTT
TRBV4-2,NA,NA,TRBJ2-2,CASSQGQVSNTGELFF,TGTGCCAGCAGCCAAGGACAGGTTTCGAACACCGGGGAGCTGTTTTTT
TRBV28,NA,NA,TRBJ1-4,CASSLQASGNEKLFF,TGTGCCAGCAGTCTTCAGGCTAGCGGTAATGAAAAACTGTTTTTT
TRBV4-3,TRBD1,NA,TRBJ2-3,CASSPRGSSSTDTQYF,TGCGCCAGCAGCCCCAGGGGGTCCTCTAGCACAGATACGCAGTATTTT
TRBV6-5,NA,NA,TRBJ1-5,CASSYTYGDQPQHF,TGTGCCAGCAGTTACACGTACGGCGATCAGCCCCAGCATTTT
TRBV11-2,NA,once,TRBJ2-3,CASSSQDLWRDTQYF,TGTGCCAGCAGCTCTCAGGACCTCTGGCGGGATACGCAGTATTTT
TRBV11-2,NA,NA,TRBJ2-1,CASSLSRYNEQFF,TGTGCCAGCAGCTTGAGCCGCTACAATGAGCAGTTCTTC
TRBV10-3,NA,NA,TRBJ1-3,CAISEPTVTGNTIYF,TGTGCCATCAGTGAGCCGACAGTTACTGGAAACACCATATATTTT